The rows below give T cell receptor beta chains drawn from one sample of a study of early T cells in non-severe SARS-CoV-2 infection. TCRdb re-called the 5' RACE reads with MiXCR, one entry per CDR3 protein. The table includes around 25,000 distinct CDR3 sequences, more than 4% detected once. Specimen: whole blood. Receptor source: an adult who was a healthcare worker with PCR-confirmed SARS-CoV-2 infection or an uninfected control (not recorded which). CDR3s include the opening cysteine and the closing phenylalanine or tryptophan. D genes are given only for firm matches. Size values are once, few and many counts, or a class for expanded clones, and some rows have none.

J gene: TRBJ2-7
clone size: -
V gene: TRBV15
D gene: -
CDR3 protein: CATSRDFLARGEQYF
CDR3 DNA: TGTGCCACCAGCAGAGATTTCCTAGCCAGGGGCGAGCAGTACTTC

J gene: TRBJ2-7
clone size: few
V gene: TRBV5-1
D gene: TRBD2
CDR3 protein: CASSVAGDHYEQYF
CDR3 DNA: TGCGCCAGCTCCGTAGCGGGGGATCACTACGAGCAGTACTTC

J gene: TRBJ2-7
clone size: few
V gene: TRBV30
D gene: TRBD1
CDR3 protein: CAWGPGQGIPYEQYF
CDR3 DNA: TGTGCCTGGGGACCGGGACAGGGAATCCCCTACGAGCAGTACTTC

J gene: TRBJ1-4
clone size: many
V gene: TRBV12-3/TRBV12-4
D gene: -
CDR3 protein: CASSLDAGGNEKLFF
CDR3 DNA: TGTGCCAGCAGTTTAGACGCGGGGGGGAATGAAAAACTGTTTTTT

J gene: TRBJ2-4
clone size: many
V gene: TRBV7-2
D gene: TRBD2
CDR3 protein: CASSPSGRGGKNIQYF
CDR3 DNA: TGTGCCAGCAGCCCAAGTGGGCGGGGGGGCAAAAACATTCAGTACTTC

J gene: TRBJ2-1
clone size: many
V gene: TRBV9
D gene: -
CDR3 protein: CASSEADEQFF
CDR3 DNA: TGTGCCAGCAGCGAGGCAGATGAGCAGTTCTTC

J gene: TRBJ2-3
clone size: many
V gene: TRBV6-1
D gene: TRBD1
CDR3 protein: CASSLWSGAGTVTDTQYF
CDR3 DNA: TGTGCCAGCAGCCTATGGAGCGGAGCCGGGACAGTCACAGATACGCAGTATTTT

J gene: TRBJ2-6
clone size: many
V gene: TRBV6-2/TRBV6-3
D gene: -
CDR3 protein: CATTGAPLSGANVLTF
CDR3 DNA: TGTGCCACCACAGGAGCTCCTCTTTCTGGGGCCAACGTCCTGACTTTC

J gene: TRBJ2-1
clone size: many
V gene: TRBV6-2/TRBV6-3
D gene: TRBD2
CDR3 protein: CASSVGASGSFYNEQFF
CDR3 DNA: TGTGCCAGCAGTGTGGGGGCTAGCGGGAGCTTCTACAATGAGCAGTTCTTC

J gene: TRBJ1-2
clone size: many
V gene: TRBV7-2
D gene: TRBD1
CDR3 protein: CASSGGQGVNGYTF
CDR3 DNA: TGTGCCAGCAGCGGGGGACAGGGTGTTAATGGCTACACCTTC

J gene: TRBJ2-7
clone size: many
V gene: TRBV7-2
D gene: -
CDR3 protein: CASSLDGWDAISYEQYF
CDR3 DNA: TGTGCCAGCAGCTTAGATGGGTGGGACGCCATCTCCTACGAGCAGTACTTC